This T cell receptor (beta chain) was found in a study of OX40 agonist ivuxolimab in advanced cancers. Study-level background: Enrollees could have had prior anti-PD-1, anti-PD-L1 or anti-CTLA-4 therapy, which approximately 38% had received. A partial response was reached by three patients: one with hepatocellular carcinoma and two with cutaneous melanoma. Study-level results: Clonal expansion from baseline to week 6 occurred in both CD4+ and CD8+ T cells.

The repertoire was sequenced with immunoSEQ multiplex PCR; TCRdb's copy has only in-frame clones and lacks some. The sample yields 45,000 to 60,000 clones, roughly 88% seen once. Germline loops: CDR1 SNHLY, CDR2 FYNNEI. The CDR3 has 15 amino acids. The junction had 5 bases not matched to a gene; V was cut back by 2 bases and J by 6 bases. Regarding this clone: The target antigen is unknown.

The receptor's source is an adult with an advanced solid tumor such as melanoma, head and neck, liver or kidney cancer. This chain joins TRBV2 and TRBJ2-2; the match to TRBD1 covers 8 bases. The sample consisted of CD4+ or CD8+ T cells sorted from blood, taken in a trial of the OX40 agonist ivuxolimab. CDR3 in DNA: TGTGCCAGCAGTGAAAGGACAGGGTCGGCCGGGGAGCTGTTTTTT. Protein: CASSERTGSAGELFF.